This is a list of T cell receptor beta chains from one sample in a study of T cells after yellow fever vaccination. TCRdb re-called the 5' RACE reads through MiXCR, storing one row per CDR3 protein. Of under 150,000 distinct CDR3 sequences detected, 7.7% appear once; the ten largest clones hold approximately 0.78%. The sequenced sample was CD4+ T cells sorted from PBMCs, obtained 5 days after the yellow fever booster vaccination. Receptors originate from a man in his thirties or forties who received the YFV17D yellow fever vaccine. The conserved cysteine and the conserved F or W are not part of the CDR3 here. Fields, in order: CDR3 protein, V gene, D gene, J gene. The D gene is left open where the match is weak.

SATGTSGRDEQF,TRBV20-1,TRBD2,TRBJ2-1
ASSLIPGLDTGELF,TRBV7-3,NA,TRBJ2-2
CARGTSGSYSSYEQY,TRBV20-1,TRBD2,TRBJ2-7
SARDPSGPSSYEQY,TRBV20-1,NA,TRBJ2-7
ASSLQTGANTGELF,TRBV7-9,NA,TRBJ2-2
SGSERIGTDTQY,TRBV20-1,NA,TRBJ2-3
ASSLGPRGGSGYEQY,TRBV7-3,TRBD2,TRBJ2-7
SARVGGRDDNEQF,TRBV20-1,NA,TRBJ2-1
ASSLVAGSYNEQF,TRBV5-1,TRBD2,TRBJ2-1
ASSQEGGLTEQF,TRBV3-1,NA,TRBJ2-1
ATSSGADTQY,TRBV28,NA,TRBJ2-3
ASSSDRLNQPQH,TRBV5-1,TRBD1,TRBJ1-5
SSTVQAMNTEAF,TRBV20-1,NA,TRBJ1-1
ASKLDRGLNQPQH,TRBV27,TRBD1,TRBJ1-5
ASSQEDVREGRSEQF,TRBV4-2,TRBD2,TRBJ2-1
ASSTSGTQYTDTQY,TRBV5-1,NA,TRBJ2-3
ASSLSSKTLFQY,TRBV28,NA,TRBJ2-7
AISESERGQIYNEQF,TRBV10-3,TRBD2,TRBJ2-1
SARDLDRGELGQY,TRBV20-1,TRBD1,TRBJ2-7
ASSSSTGNQQPQH,TRBV7-8,TRBD1,TRBJ1-5
ASSPLEPYNEQF,TRBV18,NA,TRBJ2-1
ASSFATETQY,TRBV7-2,NA,TRBJ2-3
ASSLSGTGTYEQY,TRBV28,TRBD1,TRBJ2-7
ASSQAVGLNTGELF,TRBV14,NA,TRBJ2-2
SVVGMKNEQY,TRBV29-1,NA,TRBJ2-7
SILGAKNIQY,TRBV20-1,NA,TRBJ2-4
ASSLTMAASYEQY,TRBV7-2,NA,TRBJ2-7
ASSLWSSGLSTDTQY,TRBV11-2,TRBD2,TRBJ2-3
CARDSVLYNTGELF,TRBV20-1,NA,TRBJ2-2
ASLVLSHYEQY,TRBV21-1,NA,TRBJ2-7
ASSLVGTATDQPQH,TRBV7-6,NA,TRBJ1-5
TSSLGQLQETQY,TRBV5-1,NA,TRBJ2-5
ASSSVGIGETQY,TRBV5-1,NA,TRBJ2-5